The next 8 T cell receptor beta chains were all read from a single sample in a study of long-term antiretroviral therapy in people with HIV. The assay used was immunoSEQ (version v3.0), run at survey level. TCRdb's copy holds only in-frame clones and misses some; the assay was immunoSEQ multiplex PCR. The sample lists roughly 33,000 clones; 60% to 85% were seen once. The sample consisted of unsorted PBMCs, taken 3.1 years after starting antiretroviral therapy. The receptors were gathered from a woman aged 45-65 years with HIV.

CDR3 sequence reads: CASSYSMDDTQYF. CDR3 bases: TGTGCCAGCAGTTACTCGATGGACGATACGCAGTATTTT. The chain couples TRBV6-5 to TRBJ2-3, with D unresolved. CDR3 length: 13 residues. Deletions cut 0 bases from V and 6 bases from J, with 7 bases between. Germline V CDR1 and CDR2: MNHEY, SVGAGI.

The V call is TRBV10-3, the J call TRBJ2-5; the D is unclear. Trimming removed 0 bases from V and 2 bases from J, with 13 bases in between. The CDR3 is made up of 16 amino acids. From germline, CDR1 is ENHRY and CDR2 SYGVKD. CDR3 sequence: CAISESGFSPQETQYF. In nucleotides, the CDR3 is TGTGCCATCAGTGAGTCGGGGTTTTCCCCTCAAGAGACCCAGTACTTC.

V is TRBV19 and J is TRBJ1-5; D may be TRBD1 (5 bases). Trimming removed 1 base at V and 2 bases at J, with 15 bases between. This CDR3 has 17 amino acids. In germline, CDR1 is LNHDA, CDR2 SQIVND (reference sequence). The CDR3 DNA reads as TGTGCCAGTAGTATAGTTGCCGGGGCCGGCGGCAATCAGCCCCAGCATTTT. Its translation: CASSIVAGAGGNQPQHF.

The count of this clone is one. The chain employs TRBV19 and TRBJ1-5; 10 nucleotides agree with TRBD1. Unmatched junction bases numbered 6, after V lost 1 base and J lost 6 bases. The CDR3 is made up of 16 amino acids. Per the germline V gene, CDR1 is LNHDA and CDR2 is SQIVND (reference sequence). CDR3 in DNA: TGTGCCAGTAGTATAGGGGACAGGGGAGGAGGTCAGCCCCAGCATTTT. It translates to CASSIGDRGGGQPQHF.

This chain links TRBV2 with TRBJ2-5; D is ambiguous. The CDR3 has 15 residues. Germline V gene lookup returns CDR1 SNHLY and CDR2 FYNNEI. The germline V and J ends were trimmed by 3 bases and 5 bases, with 16 bases remaining between them. CDR3 nucleotides: TGTGCCAGCAGTGATAAGACCGCCGTTAGGGAGACCCAGTACTTC. Translation gives CASSDKTAVRETQYF. Based on the CDR3 plus reference TRBV2 and TRBJ2-5, the full variable domain is EPEVTQTPSHQVTQMGQEVILRCVPISNHLYFYWYRQILGQKVEFLVSFYNNEISEKSEIFDDQFSVERPDGSNFTLKIRSTKLEDSAMYFCASSDKTAVRETQYFGPGTRLLVL.

This sequence joins TRBV6-1 and TRBJ2-5; D unresolved. Germline values: CDR1 MNHNS, CDR2 SASEGT. V dropped 6 bases and J dropped 1 base, with 15 bases sitting between them. The CDR3 loop spans 15 amino acids. The CDR3, as DNA: TGTGCCAGCAGGAGTGGTGCACACAGCCAAGAGACCCAGTACTTC. Translated: CASRSGAHSQETQYF.

The rearrangement links TRBV9 to TRBJ2-7; D not certain. Looked up from germline, CDR1 is SGDLS and CDR2 is YYNGEE. Trimming shortened V by 0 bases and J by 2 bases, and 9 bases separated the two germline ends. The length of the CDR3 is 14 residues. CDR3 DNA: TGTGCCAGCAGCGTAGAAGGGCATCCCTACGAGCAGTACTTC. Protein product: CASSVEGHPYEQYF. The complete variable domain, with remaining parts taken from reference TRBV9 and TRBJ2-7, reads DSGVTQTPKHLITATGQRVTLRCSPRSGDLSVYWYQQSLDQGLQFLIQYYNGEERAKGNILERFSAQQFPDLHSELNLSSLELGDSALYFCASSVEGHPYEQYFGPGTRLTVT.

This chain uses TRBV4-1 with TRBJ1-1; unclear D gene. The germline CDR1 and CDR2 sequences are MGHRA and YSYEKL. V was shortened by 0 bases and J by 6 bases, with 11 bases between the two germline ends. The CDR3 is 14 amino acids. CDR3 in amino acids: CASSQETPGAEAFF. The CDR3 region has the DNA TGCGCCAGCAGCCAAGAAACACCGGGAGCTGAAGCTTTCTTT.